The clone carrying this T cell receptor (beta chain) has a handful of counts. Its antigen is as yet unknown. V was clipped by 10 bases and J by 0 bases, with 16 bases between them. CDR3 length: 14 residues. CDR1 MNHEY and CDR2 SMNVEV come from the germline V gene (reference sequence). This sample was included in a study of cytomegalovirus exposure and HLA in healthy donors. Broader study findings: Reportedly, diagnosis of cytomegalovirus status by the classifier showed high specificity and sensitivity.

Sequencing was performed with immunoSEQ multiplex PCR; in TCRdb, only in-frame clones are kept and a portion is missing. The sample records around 160,000 clones, around four fifths being singletons. The chain links TRBV27 to TRBJ2-7, with D possibly being TRBD1 (6 bases). This clonotype originated in a man aged 25-45 years in good health and CMV-seropositive. The sequencing input was PBMCs. This CDR3 reads CATGTPGVSYEQYF. The DNA for the CDR3 is TGTGCCACCGGGACCCCAGGGGTCTCCTACGAGCAGTACTTC.